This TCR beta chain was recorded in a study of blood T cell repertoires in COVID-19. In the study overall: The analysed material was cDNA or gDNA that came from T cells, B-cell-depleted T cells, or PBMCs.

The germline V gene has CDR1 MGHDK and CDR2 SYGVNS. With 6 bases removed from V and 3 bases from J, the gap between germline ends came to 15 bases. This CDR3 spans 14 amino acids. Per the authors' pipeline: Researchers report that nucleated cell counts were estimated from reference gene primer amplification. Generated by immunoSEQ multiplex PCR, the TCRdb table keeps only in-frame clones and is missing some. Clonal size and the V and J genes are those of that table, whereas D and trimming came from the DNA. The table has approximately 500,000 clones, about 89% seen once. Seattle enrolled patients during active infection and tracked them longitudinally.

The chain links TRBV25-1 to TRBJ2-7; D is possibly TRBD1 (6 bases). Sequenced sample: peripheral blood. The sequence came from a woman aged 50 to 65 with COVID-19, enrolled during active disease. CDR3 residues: CASRLGAPLYEQYF. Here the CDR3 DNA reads TGTGCCAGCAGATTGGGGGCGCCCCTCTACGAGCAGTACTTC.